This is a list of T cell receptor beta chains from one sample in a study of blood T cell repertoires in COVID-19. The data were produced by immunoSEQ multiplex PCR, yet TCRdb's version contains in-frame clones alone and is incomplete. The sample lists about 55,000 clones, 80% to 90% occurring once. Sequencing was carried out using peripheral blood. All receptors come from a man aged 60 to 69 with acute or convalescent COVID-19. Both conserved end residues are part of each CDR3. D genes are given only for firm matches. The size field is filled for only some rows; it gives once, few, many or a size class.

D: NA; V: TRBV7-2; J: TRBJ2-3; size: NA; CDR3: CASSPYLARDTDTQYF; DNA: TGTGCCAGCAGCCCTTATCTAGCGAGGGACACAGATACGCAGTATTTT
D: NA; V: TRBV18; J: TRBJ1-2; size: NA; CDR3: CASSPSLQPNNYGYTF; DNA: TGTGCCAGCTCACCGTCGCTACAGCCAAACAACTATGGCTACACCTTC
D: TRBD2; V: TRBV6-5; J: TRBJ2-1; size: once; CDR3: CASTRGLAGSTEQFF; DNA: TGTGCCAGCACCAGAGGACTAGCGGGATCTACTGAGCAGTTCTTC
D: NA; V: TRBV30; J: TRBJ1-3; size: NA; CDR3: CAWSPGRAGNTIYF; DNA: TGTGCCTGGAGCCCCGGCAGGGCTGGAAACACCATATATTTT
D: NA; V: TRBV11-2; J: TRBJ1-4; size: NA; CDR3: CASSLELARVKLFF; DNA: TGTGCCAGCAGCTTAGAACTCGCCAGGGTCAAACTGTTTTTT
D: TRBD2; V: TRBV24-1; J: TRBJ2-3; size: NA; CDR3: CATSDATSGGTDTQYF; DNA: TGTGCCACCAGTGACGCGACTAGCGGGGGCACAGATACGCAGTATTTT
D: TRBD2; V: TRBV11-2; J: TRBJ2-7; size: NA; CDR3: CASSLVRKLAGVAYEQYF; DNA: TGTGCCAGCAGCTTAGTCCGTAAACTAGCGGGAGTGGCGTACGAGCAGTACTTC
D: NA; V: TRBV19; J: TRBJ1-1; size: NA; CDR3: CAIKGELSTEAFF; DNA: TGTGCCATCAAGGGGGAATTGAGCACTGAAGCTTTCTTT
D: NA; V: TRBV6-5; J: TRBJ2-7; size: NA; CDR3: CASSQSRVLRYEQYF; DNA: TGTGCCAGCAGTCAGTCGAGGGTACTACGCTACGAGCAGTACTTC
D: TRBD1; V: TRBV18; J: TRBJ1-6; size: NA; CDR3: CASSPTGGDNSPLHF; DNA: TGTGCCAGCTCACCGACAGGGGGGGATAATTCACCCCTCCACTTT
D: NA; V: TRBV4-1; J: TRBJ2-3; size: NA; CDR3: CASSLRFGDTQYF; DNA: TGCGCCAGCAGCCTAAGATTCGGAGATACGCAGTATTTT
D: NA; V: TRBV6-1; J: TRBJ1-1; size: NA; CDR3: CASSEVMGRNTEAFF; DNA: TGTGCCAGCAGTGAAGTAATGGGGAGGAACACTGAAGCTTTCTTT
D: NA; V: TRBV27; J: TRBJ2-1; size: NA; CDR3: CASSFGTGKPNEQFF; DNA: TGTGCCAGCAGTTTTGGTACAGGGAAACCCAATGAGCAGTTCTTC
D: NA; V: TRBV20-1; J: TRBJ1-5; size: NA; CDR3: CSASWGDGNQPQHF; DNA: TGCAGTGCTAGTTGGGGAGATGGCAATCAGCCCCAGCATTTT
D: TRBD2; V: TRBV14; J: TRBJ2-7; size: NA; CDR3: CASSLGTSPVYEQYF; DNA: TGTGCCAGCAGCCTTGGGACTAGCCCCGTCTACGAGCAGTACTTC
D: NA; V: TRBV5-1; J: TRBJ1-5; size: NA; CDR3: CASSTGTYNQPQHF; DNA: TGCGCCAGCAGCACCGGGACTTACAATCAGCCCCAGCATTTT
D: NA; V: TRBV9; J: TRBJ1-1; size: NA; CDR3: CASSRELGVNTEAFF; DNA: TGTGCCAGCAGCCGGGAGTTAGGAGTGAACACTGAAGCTTTCTTT
D: NA; V: TRBV3-1/TRBV3-2; J: TRBJ2-2; size: NA; CDR3: CASSLGSGYTGELFF; DNA: TGTGCCAGCAGTCTGGGTAGCGGCTACACCGGGGAGCTGTTTTTT
D: NA; V: TRBV19; J: TRBJ1-1; size: NA; CDR3: CASSVRGPNTEAFF; DNA: TGTGCCAGTAGTGTAAGAGGTCCTAACACTGAAGCTTTCTTT
D: NA; V: TRBV11-2; J: TRBJ1-2; size: NA; CDR3: CASSSLLREANYGYTF; DNA: TGTGCCAGCAGCTCGCTACTCAGGGAAGCGAACTATGGCTACACCTTC
D: NA; V: TRBV30; J: TRBJ1-5; size: NA; CDR3: CAWRGFGNQPQHF; DNA: TGTGCCTGGAGGGGCTTTGGCAATCAGCCCCAGCATTTT
D: TRBD1; V: TRBV7-3; J: TRBJ2-2; size: NA; CDR3: CASSGTGGWEAGELFF; DNA: TGTGCCAGCAGCGGTACAGGGGGCTGGGAGGCCGGGGAGCTGTTTTTT
D: NA; V: TRBV5-1; J: TRBJ1-1; size: NA; CDR3: CASSLVQRNAEAFF; DNA: TGCGCCAGCAGCTTGGTCCAGAGGAACGCTGAAGCTTTCTTT
D: NA; V: TRBV5-6; J: TRBJ1-4; size: NA; CDR3: CASSRTGEIGEKLFF; DNA: TGTGCCAGCAGCCGCACGGGGGAGATCGGGGAAAAACTGTTTTTT
D: TRBD2; V: TRBV6-4; J: TRBJ2-1; size: NA; CDR3: CASSVGTRSYNEQFF; DNA: TGTGCCAGCAGTGTTGGGACTAGAAGTTACAATGAGCAGTTCTTC
D: NA; V: TRBV7-2; J: TRBJ1-3; size: NA; CDR3: CASSSGGVSGNTIYF; DNA: TGTGCCAGCAGCTCCGGGGGGGTGTCGGGAAACACCATATATTTT
D: NA; V: TRBV29-1; J: TRBJ2-1; size: NA; CDR3: CSVIIPVGSGNEQFF; DNA: TGCAGCGTAATAATCCCCGTGGGTTCGGGAAATGAGCAGTTCTTC
D: NA; V: TRBV19; J: TRBJ2-3; size: once; CDR3: CASSSSGLKTDTQYF; DNA: TGTGCCAGTAGTTCCTCGGGACTTAAAACAGATACGCAGTATTTT
D: NA; V: TRBV4-3; J: TRBJ2-7; size: NA; CDR3: CASSRGLTGGTHYEQYF; DNA: TGCGCCAGCAGCCGCGGTTTGACAGGTGGGACCCACTACGAGCAGTACTTC
D: NA; V: TRBV4-3; J: TRBJ1-2; size: NA; CDR3: CASSQDRRGLGYTF; DNA: TGCGCCAGCAGCCAAGATAGGCGGGGGCTGGGCTACACCTTC
D: NA; V: TRBV28; J: TRBJ2-7; size: once; CDR3: CASSLGHTLPPYEQYF; DNA: TGTGCCAGCAGCCTTGGACATACTCTACCACCATACGAGCAGTACTTC
D: TRBD2; V: TRBV28; J: TRBJ2-3; size: NA; CDR3: CASGTGTSDPTDTQYF; DNA: TGTGCCAGCGGCACGGGGACTAGCGACCCCACAGATACGCAGTATTTT
D: TRBD2; V: TRBV4-1; J: TRBJ2-1; size: NA; CDR3: CASSYHFLGAAGGPDNEQFF; DNA: TGCGCCAGCAGCTATCACTTTCTGGGCGCAGCGGGAGGGCCCGACAATGAGCAGTTCTTC
D: TRBD1; V: TRBV18; J: TRBJ2-5; size: NA; CDR3: CASSPRTGGAETQYF; DNA: TGTGCCAGCTCACCGCGGACAGGGGGCGCCGAGACCCAGTACTTC
D: NA; V: TRBV6-5; J: TRBJ2-7; size: NA; CDR3: CASTGSYEQYF; DNA: TGTGCCAGCACAGGCTCCTACGAGCAGTACTTC
D: NA; V: TRBV7-2; J: TRBJ1-3; size: NA; CDR3: CASSSRGVSGNTIYF; DNA: TGTGCCAGCAGCTCCCGGGGGGTATCAGGAAACACCATATATTTT
D: NA; V: TRBV3-1/TRBV3-2; J: TRBJ2-1; size: NA; CDR3: CASSRGQGGSEQFF; DNA: TGTGCCAGCAGCCGAGGACAGGGAGGGAGTGAGCAGTTCTTC
D: TRBD2; V: TRBV5-1; J: TRBJ2-3; size: once; CDR3: CASSRGLAGNTDTQYF; DNA: TGCGCCAGCAGCAGAGGACTAGCGGGGAACACAGATACGCAGTATTTT
D: NA; V: TRBV7-3; J: TRBJ2-7; size: NA; CDR3: CASSPNRAGEQYF; DNA: TGTGCCAGCAGCCCAAACAGGGCTGGCGAGCAGTACTTC
D: TRBD1; V: TRBV5-1; J: TRBJ1-3; size: NA; CDR3: CASSPRDRVSSGNTIYF; DNA: TGCGCCAGCAGCCCCCGGGACAGGGTGAGCTCTGGAAACACCATATATTTT
D: NA; V: TRBV5-1; J: TRBJ2-3; size: NA; CDR3: CASSRRAKSTDTQYF; DNA: TGCGCCAGCTCTAGGCGGGCCAAGTCCACAGATACGCAGTATTTT
D: NA; V: TRBV7-3; J: TRBJ2-1; size: NA; CDR3: CASSLIPSVDPYEQFF; DNA: TGTGCCAGCAGCTTAATTCCTAGCGTCGACCCCTATGAGCAGTTCTTC
D: TRBD2; V: TRBV6-1; J: TRBJ2-1; size: NA; CDR3: CASSVDGRPPGNEQFF; DNA: TGTGCCAGCAGTGTTGACGGGAGGCCTCCGGGGAATGAGCAGTTCTTC
D: NA; V: TRBV4-2; J: TRBJ1-6; size: NA; CDR3: CASSQEGVWGSYNSPLHF; DNA: TGTGCCAGCAGCCAAGAAGGGGTCTGGGGTTCCTATAATTCACCCCTCCACTTT
D: TRBD1; V: TRBV7-9; J: TRBJ1-2; size: NA; CDR3: CAGTGTETYYGYTF; DNA: TGTGCGGGAACGGGGACAGAGACCTACTATGGCTACACCTTC
D: TRBD1; V: TRBV19; J: TRBJ1-2; size: NA; CDR3: CASSIGTGGFMGGYTF; DNA: TGTGCCAGTAGTATAGGGACAGGGGGCTTTATGGGCGGCTACACCTTC
D: TRBD1; V: TRBV7-2; J: TRBJ2-1; size: NA; CDR3: CASSLWGQGFNEQFF; DNA: TGTGCCAGCAGCCTATGGGGACAGGGCTTCAATGAGCAGTTCTTC
D: NA; V: TRBV21-1; J: TRBJ1-5; size: once; CDR3: CASSRHDKEAGGVQPQHF; DNA: TGTGCCAGCAGCCGACACGATAAAGAGGCAGGGGGCGTACAGCCCCAGCATTTT
D: TRBD1; V: TRBV30; J: TRBJ2-6; size: NA; CDR3: CAWSVGTGVSGANVLTF; DNA: TGTGCCTGGAGTGTAGGGACAGGGGTCTCTGGGGCCAACGTCCTGACTTTC
D: NA; V: TRBV4-2; J: TRBJ1-1; size: NA; CDR3: CASSQEPLTGRVSEAFF; DNA: TGTGCCAGCAGCCAAGAGCCCCTCACAGGGAGGGTCTCTGAAGCTTTCTTT
D: TRBD2; V: TRBV2; J: TRBJ2-1; size: few; CDR3: CASRKERSGSSYNEQFF; DNA: TGTGCCAGCAGAAAGGAGCGTAGCGGGAGTTCCTACAATGAGCAGTTCTTC
D: NA; V: TRBV5-8; J: TRBJ1-3; size: once; CDR3: CASSQTVISGNTIYF; DNA: TGTGCCAGCAGCCAGACAGTAATCTCTGGAAACACCATATATTTT
D: NA; V: TRBV10-2; J: TRBJ2-7; size: NA; CDR3: CASSEIKRANYEQYF; DNA: TGCGCCAGCAGTGAGATAAAGCGGGCCAACTACGAGCAGTACTTC
D: TRBD1; V: TRBV30; J: TRBJ2-3; size: few; CDR3: CAWRTGASTDTQYF; DNA: TGTGCCTGGAGGACAGGGGCTAGCACAGATACGCAGTATTTT
D: NA; V: TRBV24-1; J: TRBJ2-3; size: NA; CDR3: CATSDSVLTDTQYF; DNA: TGTGCCACCAGTGACTCGGTACTCACAGATACGCAGTATTTT
D: NA; V: TRBV18; J: TRBJ2-1; size: NA; CDR3: CASSHPGLGPYNEQFF; DNA: TGTGCCAGCTCACACCCCGGCCTGGGGCCCTACAATGAGCAGTTCTTC
D: NA; V: TRBV6-5; J: TRBJ2-7; size: NA; CDR3: CATNPGIGEQYF; DNA: TGTGCCACCAATCCAGGGATCGGCGAGCAGTACTTC